These 8 T cell receptor beta chains were sequenced from one sample in a study of sequential checkpoint blockade in melanoma. Stated treatment: randomized to nivolumab then ipilimumab (arm A) or the reverse (arm B). Generated by immunoSEQ multiplex PCR, the TCRdb table keeps only in-frame clones and is missing some. This table holds roughly 10,000 clones, 25% to 30% found once. This sample comprised tumor tissue (inferred from file names), obtained from a patient given nivolumab and ipilimumab in sequence. The receptors here all came from a human donor with melanoma.

In its sample, this clone was seen a few times. In DNA, the CDR3 is TGTGCCAGCAGGGGGCCGGGCTCTCACTACGAGCAGTACGTC. It codes for CASRGPGSHYEQYV. The J gene is TRBJ2-7, the V gene TRBV6-8; maybe TRBD1 (5 bases). CDR1 and CDR2 (germline): MNHGY, SAAAGT. Trimming removed 6 bases at V and 3 bases at J, with 15 bases between. The CDR3 totals 14 residues.

This clone has just a few counts. The DNA of the CDR3 is TGTGCCAGCAGTTCCGGACGGGCCCAGCCCCAGCATTTT. Translated: CASSSGRAQPQHF. The V call is TRBV6-8, the J call TRBJ1-5, with D uncertain. The germline CDR1 and CDR2 sequences are MNHGY and SAAAGT. The CDR3 is 13 residues long. V was shortened by 4 bases and J by 7 bases, with 11 bases between the two germline ends.

The gene calls are TRBV19 and TRBJ1-2; tentative D call: TRBD1 (5 bases). V was shortened by 2 bases and J by 3 bases, with 10 bases between the two germline ends. Per the germline V gene, CDR1 is LNHDA and CDR2 is SQIVND (reference sequence). The CDR3 runs to 14 residues. The CDR3, as DNA: TGTGCCAGTAGTATAATGGGGACGGACTATGGCTACACCTTC. Protein: CASSIMGTDYGYTF.

The J gene is TRBJ2-3, the V gene TRBV28, with D perhaps TRBD2 (6 bases). Trimming cost V 11 bases and J 5 bases, with 17 bases left between them. The CDR3 is 13 residues long. CDR1 and CDR2 from the germline V gene are MDHEN and SYDVKM. Here the CDR3 DNA reads TGTGCCGTCCGCCCGGAGGGAAGAGATACGCAGTATTTT. It codes for CAVRPEGRDTQYF.

The chain carries TRBV6-8 and TRBJ2-1; D could derive from TRBD1 or TRBD2 (5 bases each). CDR3 size: 15 residues. The germline V and J ends were trimmed by 10 bases and 7 bases, with 23 bases remaining between them. The germline CDR1 and CDR2 sequences are MNHGY and SAAAGT. In DNA form, the CDR3 reads TGTGCCATCAGGGACCCGGGACGCCGTGAGAATGAGCAGTTCTTC. Translating it yields CAIRDPGRRENEQFF.

The V and J genes are TRBV6-8 and TRBJ1-3; perhaps TRBD1 as D (6 bases). The CDR3 consists of 16 residues. The germline gives CDR1 MNHGY, CDR2 SAAAGT. Trimming stripped 4 bases from V and 0 bases from J, with 13 bases between. CDR3 residues: CASSFGGSVSGNTIYF. The CDR3 DNA sequence: TGTGCCAGCAGTTTTGGGGGCTCGGTCTCTGGAAACACCATATATTTT.

The rearrangement uses TRBV29-1 and TRBJ2-3; TRBD2 agrees at 8 bases. The J segment lost 2 bases and the V segment lost 1 base, leaving 8 bases of the junction unmatched. The germline V gene encodes CDR1 SQVTM and CDR2 ANQGSEA. CDR3 length equals 16 residues. The CDR3 protein is CSVEGPAGALTDTQYF. The CDR3 region has the DNA TGCAGCGTTGAAGGCCCAGCGGGGGCCCTCACAGATACGCAGTATTTT.

This clone has more than one count but fewer than ten. This chain uses TRBV28 with TRBJ2-4; the match to TRBD1 covers 7 bases. CDR3 size: 14 residues. CDR1 and CDR2 from the germline V gene are MDHEN and SYDVKM. Germline trimming cut 2 bases from V and 6 bases from J; bases unmatched to any gene: 4. DNA for the CDR3: TGTGCCAGCAGTTTAGACAGGGTCGGAAACATTCAGTACTTC. Its translation is CASSLDRVGNIQYF. The whole variable domain, filled in from reference TRBV28 and TRBJ2-4, reads DVKVTQSSRYLVKRTGEKVFLECVQDMDHENMFWYRQDPGLGLRLIYFSYDVKMKEKGDIPEGYSVSREKKERFSLILESASTNQTSMYLCASSLDRVGNIQYFGAGTRLSVL.